This is a list of T cell receptor beta chains from one sample in a study of CD8 T cells in ankylosing spondylitis. TCRdb ran MiXCR on the 5' RACE reads and lists one entry per CDR3 protein. This table holds over 30,000 distinct CDR3 sequences, more than 15% found once. Sequencing input: blood. Receptors were obtained from a male donor with ankylosing spondylitis or in good health (not recorded which). The CDR3 runs from the conserved cysteine through the conserved F or W. The D gene is left open where the match is weak. Clone size is not always given. Where it is, it says once, few, many or a class for expanded clones.

J,V,D,size,CDR3,DNA
TRBJ1-1,TRBV19,-,few,CASSSPVNTEAFF,TGTGCCAGTAGTAGCCCTGTGAACACTGAAGCTTTCTTT
TRBJ2-1,TRBV28,-,few,CASWGFGHNEQFF,TGTGCCAGCTGGGGGTTTGGCCACAATGAGCAGTTCTTC
TRBJ1-5,TRBV12-3/TRBV12-4,-,-,CASRTPGNNQPQHF,TGTGCCAGCAGGACCCCCGGGAACAATCAGCCCCAGCATTTT
TRBJ2-1,TRBV7-2,TRBD2,-,CASTAAGDYNEQFF,TGTGCCAGCACGGCAGCGGGGGACTACAATGAGCAGTTCTTC
TRBJ2-2,TRBV25-1,TRBD1,-,CASRGTESNTGELFF,TGTGCCAGCAGGGGGACAGAAAGTAACACCGGGGAGCTGTTTTTT
TRBJ2-7,TRBV7-2,TRBD2,-,CASSQGLAVTYEQYF,TGTGCCAGCAGCCAGGGACTAGCGGTCACCTACGAGCAGTACTTC
TRBJ2-2,TRBV3-1,TRBD1,-,CASSFGQGSTGELFF,TGTGCCAGCAGCTTCGGACAGGGTAGTACCGGGGAGCTGTTTTTT
TRBJ2-2,TRBV7-2,-,-,CASSYRVGELFF,TGTGCCAGCAGCTATCGAGTCGGGGAGCTGTTTTTT
TRBJ2-2,TRBV7-2,-,-,CASSLVRTLNTGELFF,TGTGCCAGCAGCTTAGTAAGGACGCTGAACACCGGGGAGCTGTTTTTT
TRBJ1-1,TRBV20-1,-,few,CSASGNTEAFF,TGCAGTGCTAGCGGGAACACTGAAGCTTTCTTT
TRBJ2-7,TRBV5-1,TRBD2,few,CASSPGRTGEQYF,TGCGCCAGCAGCCCCGGGAGGACGGGAGAGCAGTACTTC
TRBJ1-1,TRBV6-5,-,-,CASSYSRVNTEAFF,TGTGCCAGCAGTTACTCCAGGGTAAACACTGAAGCTTTCTTT
TRBJ1-4,TRBV10-3,TRBD1,-,CATRGTDATNEKLFF,TGTGCCACTAGAGGGACAGATGCAACTAATGAAAAACTGTTTTTT
TRBJ2-3,TRBV6-6,-,few,CASSWGADTQYF,TGTGCCAGCAGTTGGGGAGCAGATACGCAGTATTTT
TRBJ1-1,TRBV5-1,-,few,CASSLMSGAAEAFF,TGCGCCAGCAGCTTGATGAGCGGGGCAGCTGAAGCTTTCTTT
TRBJ2-4,TRBV7-2,TRBD1,-,CASSPWTGLDKNIQYF,TGTGCCAGCAGCCCGTGGACAGGGTTAGACAAAAACATTCAGTACTTC
TRBJ2-3,TRBV7-2,-,few,CASSLSGSEADTQYF,TGTGCCAGCAGCTTGAGCGGTAGTGAAGCAGATACGCAGTATTTT
TRBJ2-2,TRBV14,-,-,CASNQSIAGELFF,TGTGCCAGCAACCAATCAATCGCCGGGGAGCTGTTTTTT
TRBJ2-2,TRBV12-3/TRBV12-4,-,few,CASSLRGGTGELFF,TGTGCCAGCAGTTTAAGGGGAGGCACCGGGGAGCTGTTTTTT
TRBJ2-1,TRBV20-1,TRBD2,-,CSVGTSGRNEQFF,TGCAGTGTCGGGACTAGCGGGAGGAATGAGCAGTTCTTC
TRBJ1-4,TRBV7-9,TRBD1,-,CASRETGNSEKLFF,TGTGCCAGCAGGGAGACAGGGAACAGCGAAAAACTGTTTTTT
TRBJ2-1,TRBV5-1,TRBD2,-,CASSISGSSYNEQFF,TGCGCCAGCAGCATTAGCGGGAGCTCCTACAATGAGCAGTTCTTC
TRBJ2-1,TRBV12-3/TRBV12-4,-,-,CASSLAGGSSYNEQFF,TGTGCCAGCAGTTTAGCCGGCGGAAGCTCCTACAATGAGCAGTTCTTC
TRBJ2-7,TRBV9,TRBD1,-,CASSPGQVNSEQYF,TGTGCCAGCAGCCCCGGACAGGTAAACTCCGAGCAGTACTTC
TRBJ2-4,TRBV12-3/TRBV12-4,TRBD2,-,CASSRGEAKNIQYF,TGTGCCAGCAGCCGGGGGGAAGCCAAAAACATTCAGTACTTC
TRBJ2-2,TRBV5-6,-,-,CASSLVGLNTGELFF,TGTGCCAGCAGCTTGGTAGGGCTAAACACCGGGGAGCTGTTTTTT
TRBJ2-1,TRBV12-3/TRBV12-4,-,-,CASSRNTGPIFNEQFF,TGTGCCAGCAGCCGAAACACGGGCCCTATTTTCAATGAGCAGTTCTTC
TRBJ2-7,TRBV5-6,-,-,CASSLGAGSYEQYF,TGTGCCAGCAGCTTGGGGGCAGGGTCCTACGAGCAGTACTTC
TRBJ2-2,TRBV14,-,-,CASSRSLSGELFF,TGTGCCAGCAGCCGAAGTCTTTCCGGGGAGCTGTTTTTT
TRBJ2-1,TRBV29-1,-,few,CSVGLILRWEQFF,TGCAGCGTCGGCCTGATATTACGTTGGGAGCAGTTCTTC
TRBJ2-2,TRBV12-3/TRBV12-4,TRBD1,-,CASSKGQGATGELFF,TGTGCCAGCAGCAAAGGACAGGGGGCTACCGGGGAGCTGTTTTTT
TRBJ2-6,TRBV24-1,-,few,CATSRTGSGANVLTF,TGTGCCACCAGCCGTACAGGCTCTGGGGCCAACGTCCTGACTTTC
TRBJ2-2,TRBV5-1,-,-,CASSTGGGPNTGELFF,TGCGCCAGCAGCACTGGAGGGGGACCTAACACCGGGGAGCTGTTTTTT
TRBJ2-1,TRBV29-1,-,-,CSVDPSSYNEQFF,TGCAGCGTTGACCCGAGCTCCTACAATGAGCAGTTCTTC
TRBJ2-7,TRBV10-3,-,few,CAISESLRDYEQYF,TGTGCCATCAGTGAGTCTCTGAGGGACTACGAGCAGTACTTC
TRBJ1-4,TRBV30,TRBD1,-,CAWSTGTGDGNEKLFF,TGTGCCTGGAGTACTGGGACAGGGGACGGAAATGAAAAACTGTTTTTT
TRBJ2-1,TRBV7-2,-,few,CASSLSRGEQFF,TGTGCCAGCAGCTTATCCCGGGGGGAGCAGTTCTTC
TRBJ1-1,TRBV5-1,-,many,CASSFSGDTEAFF,TGCGCCAGCAGCTTCTCAGGTGACACTGAAGCTTTCTTT
TRBJ1-1,TRBV5-1,-,few,CASSLGPGRDTEAFF,TGCGCCAGCAGCCTTGGCCCAGGACGCGACACTGAAGCTTTCTTT
TRBJ2-1,TRBV5-4,TRBD2,few,CASSPTGRATYNEQFF,TGTGCCAGCAGCCCCACGGGGAGGGCGACCTACAATGAGCAGTTCTTC